This T cell receptor (beta chain) was sequenced for a study of shared clonotypes between healthy human individuals. About the study: In total, the donors were two women and a few men aged 18 to 49. Used for every donor were three CD4 naive, three CD4 memory, two CD8 naive and one CD8 memory plate.

The CDR3 has 15 amino acids. The germline gives CDR1 SGDLS, CDR2 YYNGEE. V was clipped by 4 bases and J by 0 bases, with 12 bases between them. Whole-study results and caveats: In four donors, around 5% of naive CD4 clonotypes appeared in common.

Of note for this clone: Its matching antigen is unknown.

Assay execution proceeded at the deep level. TCRdb's copy holds only in-frame clones and misses some; the assay was immunoSEQ multiplex PCR. The sample holds 900,000 to 1,200,000 clones, approximately 80% seen once. The chain has TRBV9 and TRBJ2-3, with D perhaps matching TRBD2 (6 bases). The sample comprised memory CD4+ T cells from PBMCs. Subset given: CD45RA-negative fraction. The TCR sequence derives from a man aged 18-30 years in good health. Some clones in this sample may be carry-over from other donors' samples. CDR3 region: CASSPASGSTDTQYF. The CDR3 region has the DNA TGTGCCAGCAGCCCAGCGAGCGGGAGCACAGATACGCAGTATTTT.